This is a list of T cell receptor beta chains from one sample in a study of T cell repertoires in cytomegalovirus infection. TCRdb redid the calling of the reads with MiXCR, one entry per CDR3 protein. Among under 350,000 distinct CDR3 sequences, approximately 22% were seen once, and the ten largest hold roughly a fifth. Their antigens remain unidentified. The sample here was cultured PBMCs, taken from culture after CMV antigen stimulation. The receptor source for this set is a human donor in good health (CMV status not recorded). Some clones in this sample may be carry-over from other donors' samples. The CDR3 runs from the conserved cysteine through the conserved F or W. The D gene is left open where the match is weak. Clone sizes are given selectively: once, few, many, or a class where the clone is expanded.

CDR3nt: TGTGCCAGCAGCCGCGGAGAGTGGGGCTACACCTTC; CDR3aa: CASSRGEWGYTF; d_gene: -; len: 12; abundance: many; v_gene: TRBV6-6; j_gene: TRBJ1-2
CDR3nt: TGTGCCAGCAGCTCCCTTAGCGGGAGGCCCTACAATGAGCAGTTCTTC; CDR3aa: CASSSLSGRPYNEQFF; d_gene: TRBD2; len: 16; abundance: many; v_gene: TRBV7-6; j_gene: TRBJ2-1
CDR3nt: TGTGCCAGCAGCACCGCCCTAGGACGAGGGGAAGAGACCCAGTACTTC; CDR3aa: CASSTALGRGEETQYF; d_gene: -; len: 16; abundance: few; v_gene: TRBV6-1; j_gene: TRBJ2-5
CDR3nt: TGTGCCAGTAACATCCCACGGTATGGCTACACCTTC; CDR3aa: CASNIPRYGYTF; d_gene: -; len: 12; abundance: -; v_gene: TRBV19; j_gene: TRBJ1-2
CDR3nt: TGTGCCAGCAGCTTAGACAGACTCAATCAGCCCCAGCATTTT; CDR3aa: CASSLDRLNQPQHF; d_gene: -; len: 14; abundance: many; v_gene: TRBV7-2; j_gene: TRBJ1-5
CDR3nt: TGTGCCAGCAGTCCACAGGGGGTCGAACAGCCCCAGCATTTT; CDR3aa: CASSPQGVEQPQHF; d_gene: TRBD1; len: 14; abundance: -; v_gene: TRBV28; j_gene: TRBJ1-5
CDR3nt: TGTGCCAGTAGTTACCGGGACAGTTACTACGAGCAGTACTTC; CDR3aa: CASSYRDSYYEQYF; d_gene: TRBD1; len: 14; abundance: -; v_gene: TRBV19; j_gene: TRBJ2-7
CDR3nt: TGTGCCAGCAGTTTATTAGCGGTCGGGCTCGGGGAGCTGTTTTTT; CDR3aa: CASSLLAVGLGELFF; d_gene: -; len: 15; abundance: -; v_gene: TRBV12-3/TRBV12-4; j_gene: TRBJ2-2
CDR3nt: TGTGCCAGCAGCTCCACAGGGGTTGGAGAGACCCAGTACTTC; CDR3aa: CASSSTGVGETQYF; d_gene: TRBD1; len: 14; abundance: -; v_gene: TRBV7-2; j_gene: TRBJ2-5
CDR3nt: TGTGCCATCAGTTTAAGCTCCTACGAGCAGTACTTC; CDR3aa: CAISLSSYEQYF; d_gene: -; len: 12; abundance: few; v_gene: TRBV10-3; j_gene: TRBJ2-7
CDR3nt: TGTGCCAGCAGCACTCACAGGGAAGCCAATCAGCCCCAGCATTTT; CDR3aa: CASSTHREANQPQHF; d_gene: -; len: 15; abundance: few; v_gene: TRBV6-2/TRBV6-3; j_gene: TRBJ1-5
CDR3nt: TGTGCCAGTAGTTTCAGTTACTCCTACAATGAGCAGTTCTTC; CDR3aa: CASSFSYSYNEQFF; d_gene: -; len: 14; abundance: few; v_gene: TRBV19; j_gene: TRBJ2-1
CDR3nt: TGTGCCACGACGGACAGGGAAAGGGATGAGCAGTTCTTC; CDR3aa: CATTDRERDEQFF; d_gene: TRBD1; len: 13; abundance: few; v_gene: TRBV10-3; j_gene: TRBJ2-1
CDR3nt: TGTGCCAGCAGATTACAGTGGAACACTGAAGCTTTCTTT; CDR3aa: CASRLQWNTEAFF; d_gene: -; len: 13; abundance: -; v_gene: TRBV12-3/TRBV12-4; j_gene: TRBJ1-1
CDR3nt: TGTGCCAGCAGTTTGGGGCAGGGCGTAGGCACTGAAGCTTTCTTT; CDR3aa: CASSLGQGVGTEAFF; d_gene: -; len: 15; abundance: few; v_gene: TRBV12-3/TRBV12-4; j_gene: TRBJ1-1